The 6 T cell receptor beta chains in this list originate from one sample, sequenced in a study of cytomegalovirus exposure and HLA in healthy donors. The primer mix had 60 Vbeta and 13 Jbeta primers. Profiled with immunoSEQ multiplex PCR; TCRdb holds only in-frame clones, not every one. In total, the table holds about 120,000 clones. Sequenced: PBMCs. Receptors originate from a man between 18 and 29 years old in good health and CMV-seronegative.

J is TRBJ2-1 and V is TRBV30, with a tentative D call TRBD1 (5 bases). Germline lookup yields CDR1 GTSNPN and CDR2 SVGIG (reference sequence). V was cut by 2 bases and J by 5 bases, with 16 bases left in between. This CDR3 contains 15 residues. The CDR3 spells CAWSLFLQGNNEQFF. CDR3 bases: TGTGCCTGGAGTCTGTTTCTCCAGGGAAACAATGAGCAGTTCTTC. The whole variable domain, remainder taken from reference TRBV30 and TRBJ2-1, is SQTIHQWPATLVQPVGSPLSLECTVEGTSNPNLYWYRQAAGRGLQLLFYSVGIGQISSEVPQNLSASRPQDRQFILSSKKLLLSDSGFYLCAWSLFLQGNNEQFFGPGTRLTVL.

This chain joins TRBV2 and TRBJ2-7; D perhaps matches TRBD2 (5 bases). Germline assignment: CDR1 SNHLY and CDR2 FYNNEI. V was trimmed by 11 bases and J by 3 bases, leaving 14 bases between them. CDR3 size: 12 residues. The CDR3 bases are TGTGCCGGACGGGAACCGAGCTACGAGCAGTACTTC. It translates to CAGREPSYEQYF.

The gene calls are TRBV6-5 and TRBJ2-7; D uncertain. In germline, CDR1 is MNHEY, CDR2 SVGAGI. With 0 bases removed from V and 0 bases from J, the gap between germline ends came to 3 bases. The CDR3 extends over 13 amino acids. The CDR3 reads CASSYSSSYEQYF. In DNA, the CDR3 is TGTGCCAGCAGTTACTCCTCCTCCTACGAGCAGTACTTC.

The chain couples TRBV5-6 to TRBJ1-2; TRBD1 agrees at 11 bases. Looked up from germline, CDR1 is SGHDT and CDR2 is YYEEEE. CDR3 length: 14 amino acids. Unmatched junction bases numbered 5, after V lost 3 bases and J lost 7 bases. The CDR3 sequence is CASSSGQGGGGYTF. Written as DNA, the CDR3 is TGTGCCAGCAGCTCGGGACAGGGGGGTGGTGGCTACACCTTC. The complete variable domain, with remaining parts taken from reference TRBV5-6 and TRBJ1-2, reads DAGVTQSPTHLIKTRGQQVTLRCSPKSGHDTVSWYQQALGQGPQFIFQYYEEEERQRGNFPDRFSGHQFPNYSSELNVNALLLGDSALYLCASSSGQGGGGYTFGSGTRLTVV.

V usage is TRBV10-2 and J usage is TRBJ1-1; TRBD1 aligns across 7 bases. CDR1 and CDR2 (germline): WSHSY, SAAADI. This CDR3 region has 15 residues. Trimming cost V 2 bases and J 4 bases; bases outside gene matches: 7. The CDR3 nucleotides are TGCGCCAGCAGTGAGGCTCCCAGGGGGAGCACTGAAGCTTTCTTT. Its protein is CASSEAPRGSTEAFF.

V and J are TRBV5-1 and TRBJ1-4, with 7 nucleotides matching TRBD1. Germline trimming cut 2 bases from V and 6 bases from J; bases unmatched to any gene: 4. CDR1 is SGHRS and CDR2 is YFSETQ in the germline V gene. The CDR3 has 14 residues. The chain's CDR3 is CASSLGTVDEKLFF. CDR3 nucleotides: TGCGCCAGCAGCTTAGGGACAGTTGATGAAAAACTGTTTTTT.